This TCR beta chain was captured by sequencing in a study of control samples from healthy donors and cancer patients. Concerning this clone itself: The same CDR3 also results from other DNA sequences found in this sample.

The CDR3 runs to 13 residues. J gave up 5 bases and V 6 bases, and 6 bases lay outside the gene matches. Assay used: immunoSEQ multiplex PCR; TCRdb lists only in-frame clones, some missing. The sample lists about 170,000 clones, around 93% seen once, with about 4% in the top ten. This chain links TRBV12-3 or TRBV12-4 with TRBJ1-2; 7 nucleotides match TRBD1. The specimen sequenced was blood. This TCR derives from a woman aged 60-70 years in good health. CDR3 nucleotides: TGTGCCAGCAGCCCGGGACAGCCTTATGGCTACACCTTC. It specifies CASSPGQPYGYTF.